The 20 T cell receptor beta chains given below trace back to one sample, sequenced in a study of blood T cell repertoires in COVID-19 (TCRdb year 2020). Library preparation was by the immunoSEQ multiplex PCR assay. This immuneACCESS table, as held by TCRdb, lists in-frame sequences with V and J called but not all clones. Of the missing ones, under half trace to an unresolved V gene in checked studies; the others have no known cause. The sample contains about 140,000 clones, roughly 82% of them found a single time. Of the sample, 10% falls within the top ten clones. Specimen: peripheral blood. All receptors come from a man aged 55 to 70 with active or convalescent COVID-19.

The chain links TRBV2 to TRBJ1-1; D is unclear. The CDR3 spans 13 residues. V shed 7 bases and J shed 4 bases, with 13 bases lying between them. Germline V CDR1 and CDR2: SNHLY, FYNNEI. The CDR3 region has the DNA TGTGCCAGCATATCACAGTTTGCCACTGAAGCTTTCTTT. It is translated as CASISQFATEAFF.

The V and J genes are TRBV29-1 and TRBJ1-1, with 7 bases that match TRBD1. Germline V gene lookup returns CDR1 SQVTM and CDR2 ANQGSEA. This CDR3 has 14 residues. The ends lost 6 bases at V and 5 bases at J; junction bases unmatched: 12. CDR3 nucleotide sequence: TGCAGCGTGCTGGGCACGACAGGGCTGACTGAAGCTTTCTTT. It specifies CSVLGTTGLTEAFF.

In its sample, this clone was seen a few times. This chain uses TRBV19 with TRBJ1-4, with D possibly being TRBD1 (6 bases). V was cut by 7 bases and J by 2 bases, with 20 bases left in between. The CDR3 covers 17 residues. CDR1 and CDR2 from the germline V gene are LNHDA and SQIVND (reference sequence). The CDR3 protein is CASTQGGRGATNEKLFF. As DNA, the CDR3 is TGTGCCAGTACCCAAGGGGGTCGAGGAGCTACTAATGAAAAACTGTTTTTT.

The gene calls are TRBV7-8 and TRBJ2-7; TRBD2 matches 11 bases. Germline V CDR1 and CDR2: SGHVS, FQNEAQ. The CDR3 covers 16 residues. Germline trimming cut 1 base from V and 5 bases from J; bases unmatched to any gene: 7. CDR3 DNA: TGTGCCAGCAGCTTAGAGCCTAGCGGGAGGATTGACGAGCAGTACGTC. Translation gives CASSLEPSGRIDEQYV.

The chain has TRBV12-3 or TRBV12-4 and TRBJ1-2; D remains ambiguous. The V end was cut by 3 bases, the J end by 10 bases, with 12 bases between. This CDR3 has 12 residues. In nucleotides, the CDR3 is TGTGCCAGCAGTTTGTCTAGCGCTTACTACACCTTC. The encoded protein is CASSLSSAYYTF.

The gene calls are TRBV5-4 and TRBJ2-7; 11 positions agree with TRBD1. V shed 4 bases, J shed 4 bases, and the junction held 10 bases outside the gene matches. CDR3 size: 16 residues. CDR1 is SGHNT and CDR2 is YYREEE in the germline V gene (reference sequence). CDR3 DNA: TGTGCCAGCAGCCCAGCCGGGACAGGGGGGAGATACGAGCAGTACTTC. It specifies CASSPAGTGGRYEQYF. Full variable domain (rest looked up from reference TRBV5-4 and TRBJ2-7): ETGVTQSPTHLIKTRGQQVTLRCSSQSGHNTVSWYQQALGQGPQFIFQYYREEENGRGNFPPRFSGLQFPNYSSELNVNALELDDSALYLCASSPAGTGGRYEQYFGPGTRLTVT.

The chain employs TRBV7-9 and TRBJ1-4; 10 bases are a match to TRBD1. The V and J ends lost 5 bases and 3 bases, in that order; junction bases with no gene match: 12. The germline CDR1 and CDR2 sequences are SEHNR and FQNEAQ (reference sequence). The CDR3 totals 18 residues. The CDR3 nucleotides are TGTGCCAGCAGCCTATTGACAGGGGGCTCGATTGCTAATGAAAAACTGTTTTTT. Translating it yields CASSLLTGGSIANEKLFF.

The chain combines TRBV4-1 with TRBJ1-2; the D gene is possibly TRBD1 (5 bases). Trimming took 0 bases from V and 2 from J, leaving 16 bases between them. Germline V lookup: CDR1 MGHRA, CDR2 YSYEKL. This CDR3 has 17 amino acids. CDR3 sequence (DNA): TGCGCCAGCAGCCAAGAGGGCAGGGTAGGGCACAACTATGGCTACACCTTC. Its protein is CASSQEGRVGHNYGYTF.

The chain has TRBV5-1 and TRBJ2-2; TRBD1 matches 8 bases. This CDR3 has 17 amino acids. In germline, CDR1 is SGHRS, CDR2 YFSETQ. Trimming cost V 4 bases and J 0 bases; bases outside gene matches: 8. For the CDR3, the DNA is TGCGCCAGCAGCACGGACAGGGTAGAACCGAACACCGGGGAGCTGTTTTTT. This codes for CASSTDRVEPNTGELFF.

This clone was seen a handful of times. In DNA form, the CDR3 reads TGTGCCAGCAGTGAATGGACAGGTTTTAGCACAGATACGCAGTATTTT. Translated: CASSEWTGFSTDTQYF. V usage is TRBV25-1 and J usage is TRBJ2-3, with 7 bases lining up with TRBD1. Germline loops: CDR1 MGHDK, CDR2 SYGVNS. The CDR3 extends over 16 amino acids. Unmatched junction bases numbered 4, after V lost 1 base and J lost 0 bases.

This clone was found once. The CDR3 bases are TGTGCCAGCAGCCACGTAGATCCGAACACTGAAGCTTTCTTT. This encodes CASSHVDPNTEAFF. This chain connects TRBV5-6 to TRBJ1-1; D gene ambiguous. Trimming left V 4 bases short and J 1 base short, with 11 bases between. In germline, CDR1 is SGHDT, CDR2 YYEEEE. The CDR3 loop spans 14 amino acids.

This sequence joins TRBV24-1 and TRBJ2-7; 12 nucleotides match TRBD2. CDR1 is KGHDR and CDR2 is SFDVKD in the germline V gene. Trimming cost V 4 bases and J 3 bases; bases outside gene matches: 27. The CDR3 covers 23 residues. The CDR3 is CATSDPEVLAGGPDPPRIYEQYV. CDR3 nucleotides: TGTGCCACCAGTGACCCCGAAGTCCTAGCGGGAGGGCCTGACCCCCCTCGAATCTACGAGCAGTACGTC.

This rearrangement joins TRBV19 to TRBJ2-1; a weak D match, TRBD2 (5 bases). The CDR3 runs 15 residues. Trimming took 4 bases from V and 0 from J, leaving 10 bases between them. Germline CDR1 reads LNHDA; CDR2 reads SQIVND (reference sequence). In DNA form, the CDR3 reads TGTGCCAGTAGTAACACTAGGAGCTCCTACAATGAGCAGTTCTTC. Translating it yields CASSNTRSSYNEQFF. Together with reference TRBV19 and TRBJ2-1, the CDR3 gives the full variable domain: DGGITQSPKYLFRKEGQNVTLSCEQNLNHDAMYWYRQDPGQGLRLIYYSQIVNDFQKGDIAEGYSVSREKKESFPLTVTSAQKNPTAFYLCASSNTRSSYNEQFFGPGTRLTVL.

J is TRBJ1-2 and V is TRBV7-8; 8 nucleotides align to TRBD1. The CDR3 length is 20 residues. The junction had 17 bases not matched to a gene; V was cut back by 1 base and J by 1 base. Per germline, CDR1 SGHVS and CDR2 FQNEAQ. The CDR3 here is CASSLGLGGQGLTRNYGYTF. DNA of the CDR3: TGTGCCAGCAGCTTAGGATTAGGCGGACAGGGTTTAACTCGTAACTATGGCTACACCTTC.

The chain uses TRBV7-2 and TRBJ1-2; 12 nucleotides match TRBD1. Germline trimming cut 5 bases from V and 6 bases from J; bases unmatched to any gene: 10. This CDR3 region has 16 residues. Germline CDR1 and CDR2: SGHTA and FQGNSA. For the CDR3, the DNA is TGTGCCAGCAGCACCCCCGGGACAGGGGGCGTCGATGGCTACACCTTC. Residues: CASSTPGTGGVDGYTF.

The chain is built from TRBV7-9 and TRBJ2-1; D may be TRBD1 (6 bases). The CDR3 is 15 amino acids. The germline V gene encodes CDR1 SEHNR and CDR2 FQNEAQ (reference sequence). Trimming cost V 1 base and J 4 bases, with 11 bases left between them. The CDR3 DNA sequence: TGTGCCAGCAGCTTAGTAGGGCAGGGGTACAATGAGCAGTTCTTC. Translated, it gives CASSLVGQGYNEQFF.

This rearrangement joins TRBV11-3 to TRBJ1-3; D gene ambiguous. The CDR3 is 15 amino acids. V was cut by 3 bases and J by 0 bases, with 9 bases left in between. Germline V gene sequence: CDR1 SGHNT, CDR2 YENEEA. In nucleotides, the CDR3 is TGTGCCAGCAGCTTGGCAGACTTCTCTGGAAACACCATATATTTT. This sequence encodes CASSLADFSGNTIYF. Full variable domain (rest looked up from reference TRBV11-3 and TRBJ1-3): EAGVVQSPRYKIIEKKQPVAFWCNPISGHNTLYWYLQNLGQGPELLIRYENEEAVDDSQLPKDRFSAERLKGVDSTLKIQPAELGDSAVYLCASSLADFSGNTIYFGEGSWLTVV.

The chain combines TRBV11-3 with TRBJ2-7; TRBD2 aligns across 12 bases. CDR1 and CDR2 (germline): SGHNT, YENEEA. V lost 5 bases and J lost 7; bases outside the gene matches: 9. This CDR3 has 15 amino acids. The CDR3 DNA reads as TGTGCCAGCAGCAAAGGACTAGCGGGATTGAGAGAGCAGTACGTC. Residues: CASSKGLAGLREQYV.

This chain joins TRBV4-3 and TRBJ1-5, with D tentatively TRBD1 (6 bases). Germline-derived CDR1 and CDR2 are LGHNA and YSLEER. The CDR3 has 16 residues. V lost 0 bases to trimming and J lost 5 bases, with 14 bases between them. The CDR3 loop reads CASSQDHQGLHQPQHF. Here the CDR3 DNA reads TGCGCCAGCAGCCAAGATCATCAGGGGCTCCATCAGCCCCAGCATTTT.

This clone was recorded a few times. The CDR3 coding sequence is TGCGCCAGCAGCCACGGGACTGTAGGGAAACTGTTTTTT. Protein sequence: CASSHGTVGKLFF. V gene TRBV4-3 combines with J gene TRBJ1-4; weak D call: TRBD1 (5 bases). CDR1 and CDR2 from the germline V gene are LGHNA and YSLEER. This CDR3 spans 13 amino acids. V lost 3 bases, J lost 11 bases, and 13 bases lay in between.